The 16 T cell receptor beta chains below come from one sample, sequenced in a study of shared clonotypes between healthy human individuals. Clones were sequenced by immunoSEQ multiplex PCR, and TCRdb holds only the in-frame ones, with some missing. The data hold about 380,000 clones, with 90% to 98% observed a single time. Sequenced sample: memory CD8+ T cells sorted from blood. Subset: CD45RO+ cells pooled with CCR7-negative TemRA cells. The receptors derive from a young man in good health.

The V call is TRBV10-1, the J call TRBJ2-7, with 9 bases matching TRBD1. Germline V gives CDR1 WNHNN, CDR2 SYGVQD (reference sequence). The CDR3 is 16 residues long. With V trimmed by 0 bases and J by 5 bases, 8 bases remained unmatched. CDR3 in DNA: TGCGCCAGCAGTGAGTCCCCGGGACAGGGTATCCACGAGCAGTACTTC. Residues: CASSESPGQGIHEQYF.

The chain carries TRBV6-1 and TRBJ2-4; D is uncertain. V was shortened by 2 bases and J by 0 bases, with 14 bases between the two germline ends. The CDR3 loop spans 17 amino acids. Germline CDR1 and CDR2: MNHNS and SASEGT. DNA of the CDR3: TGTGCCAGCAGTGAACACCCGATTAGTATAGCCAAAAACATTCAGTACTTC. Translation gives CASSEHPISIAKNIQYF.

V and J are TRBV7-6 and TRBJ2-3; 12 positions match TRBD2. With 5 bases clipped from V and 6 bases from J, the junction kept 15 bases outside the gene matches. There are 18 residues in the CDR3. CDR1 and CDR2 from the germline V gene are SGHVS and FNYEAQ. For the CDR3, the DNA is TGTGCCAGCAGCCGCCGTCCGACTAGCGGGAGCCCGGGGGATACGCAGTATTTT. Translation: CASSRRPTSGSPGDTQYF. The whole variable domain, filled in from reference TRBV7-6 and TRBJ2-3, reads GAGVSQSPRYKVTKRGQDVALRCDPISGHVSLYWYRQALGQGPEFLTYFNYEAQQDKSGLPNDRFSAERPEGSISTLTIQRTEQRDSAMYRCASSRRPTSGSPGDTQYFGPGTRLTVL.

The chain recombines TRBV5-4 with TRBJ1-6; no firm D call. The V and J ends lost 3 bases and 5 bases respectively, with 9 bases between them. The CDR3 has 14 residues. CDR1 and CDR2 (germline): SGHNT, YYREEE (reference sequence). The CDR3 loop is CASSYGLNNSPLHF. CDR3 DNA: TGTGCCAGCAGCTACGGCCTGAATAATTCACCCCTCCACTTT.

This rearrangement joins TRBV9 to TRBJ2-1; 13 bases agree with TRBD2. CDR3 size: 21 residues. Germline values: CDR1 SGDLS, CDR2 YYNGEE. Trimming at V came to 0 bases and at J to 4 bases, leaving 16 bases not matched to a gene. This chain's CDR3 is CASSVAQGGGKTSGRYNEQFF. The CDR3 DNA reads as TGTGCCAGCAGCGTAGCCCAAGGGGGAGGGAAGACTAGCGGGAGGTACAATGAGCAGTTCTTC. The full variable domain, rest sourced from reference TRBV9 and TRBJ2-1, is DSGVTQTPKHLITATGQRVTLRCSPRSGDLSVYWYQQSLDQGLQFLIQYYNGEERAKGNILERFSAQQFPDLHSELNLSSLELGDSALYFCASSVAQGGGKTSGRYNEQFFGPGTRLTVL.

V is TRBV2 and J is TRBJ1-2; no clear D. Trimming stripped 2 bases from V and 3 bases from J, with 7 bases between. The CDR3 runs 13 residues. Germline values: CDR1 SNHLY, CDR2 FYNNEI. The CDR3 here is CASSETSYYGYTF. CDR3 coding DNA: TGTGCCAGCAGTGAAACCAGCTACTATGGCTACACCTTC. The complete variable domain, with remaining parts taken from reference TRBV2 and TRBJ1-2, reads EPEVTQTPSHQVTQMGQEVILRCVPISNHLYFYWYRQILGQKVEFLVSFYNNEISEKSEIFDDQFSVERPDGSNFTLKIRSTKLEDSAMYFCASSETSYYGYTFGSGTRLTVV.

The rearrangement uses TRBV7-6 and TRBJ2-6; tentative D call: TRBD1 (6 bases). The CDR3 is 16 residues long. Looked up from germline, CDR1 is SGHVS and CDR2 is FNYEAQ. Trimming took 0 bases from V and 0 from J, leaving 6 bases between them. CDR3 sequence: CASSLAGGSGANVLTF. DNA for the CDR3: TGTGCCAGCAGCTTAGCAGGGGGCTCTGGGGCCAACGTCCTGACTTTC.

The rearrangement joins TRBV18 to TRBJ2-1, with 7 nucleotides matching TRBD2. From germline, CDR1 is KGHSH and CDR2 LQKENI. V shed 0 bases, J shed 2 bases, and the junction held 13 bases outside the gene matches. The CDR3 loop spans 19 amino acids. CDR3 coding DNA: TGTGCCAGCTCACCACCGACCCTGCTAGCGGTAAAAGCCTACAATGAGCAGTTCTTC. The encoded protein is CASSPPTLLAVKAYNEQFF.

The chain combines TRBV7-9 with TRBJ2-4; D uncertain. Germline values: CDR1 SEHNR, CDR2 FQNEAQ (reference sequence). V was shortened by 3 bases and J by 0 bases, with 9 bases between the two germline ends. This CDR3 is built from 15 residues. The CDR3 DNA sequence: TGTGCCAGCAGCTTTCCGAATGTAGCCAAAAACATTCAGTACTTC. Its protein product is CASSFPNVAKNIQYF.

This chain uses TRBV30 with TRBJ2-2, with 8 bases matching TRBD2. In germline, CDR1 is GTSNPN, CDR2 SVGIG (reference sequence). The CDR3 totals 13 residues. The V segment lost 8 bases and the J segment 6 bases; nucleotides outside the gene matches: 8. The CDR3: CAPRGGKAGELFF. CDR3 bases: TGTGCCCCTCGGGGGGGAAAGGCCGGGGAGCTGTTTTTT.

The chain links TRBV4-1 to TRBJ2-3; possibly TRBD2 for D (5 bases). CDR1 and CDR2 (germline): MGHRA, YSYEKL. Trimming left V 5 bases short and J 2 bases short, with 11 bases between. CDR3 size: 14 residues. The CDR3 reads CASSSRGITDTQYF. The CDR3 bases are TGCGCCAGCAGCTCCAGAGGGATCACAGATACGCAGTATTTT.

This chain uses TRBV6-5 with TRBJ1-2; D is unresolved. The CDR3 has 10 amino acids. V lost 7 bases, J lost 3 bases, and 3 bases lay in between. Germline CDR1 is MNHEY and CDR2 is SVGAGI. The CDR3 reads CASTDYGYTF. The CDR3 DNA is TGTGCCAGCACGGACTATGGCTACACCTTC.

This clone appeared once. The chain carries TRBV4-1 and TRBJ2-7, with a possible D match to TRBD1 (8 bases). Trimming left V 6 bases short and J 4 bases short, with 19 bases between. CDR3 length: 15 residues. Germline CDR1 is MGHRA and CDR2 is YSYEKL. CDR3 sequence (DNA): TGCGCCAGCAGTAGACGGACAGGGAGGGATTACGAGCAGTACTTC. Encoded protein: CASSRRTGRDYEQYF.

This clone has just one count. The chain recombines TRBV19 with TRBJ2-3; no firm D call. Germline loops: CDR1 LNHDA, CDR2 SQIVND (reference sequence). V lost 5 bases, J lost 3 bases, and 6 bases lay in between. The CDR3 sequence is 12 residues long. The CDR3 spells CASSQMTDTQYF. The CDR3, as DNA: TGTGCCAGTAGTCAAATGACAGATACGCAGTATTTT.

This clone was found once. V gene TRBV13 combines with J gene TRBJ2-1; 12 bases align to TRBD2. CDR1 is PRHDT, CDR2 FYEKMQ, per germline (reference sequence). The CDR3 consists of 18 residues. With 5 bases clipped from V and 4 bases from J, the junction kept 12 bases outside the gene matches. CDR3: CASSTPLAGGEIYNEQFF. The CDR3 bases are TGTGCCAGCAGCACACCACTAGCGGGGGGCGAGATTTACAATGAGCAGTTCTTC.

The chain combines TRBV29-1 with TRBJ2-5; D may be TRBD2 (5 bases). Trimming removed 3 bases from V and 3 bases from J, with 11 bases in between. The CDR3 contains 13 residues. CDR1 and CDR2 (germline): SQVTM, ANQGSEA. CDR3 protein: CSVERVGKETQYF. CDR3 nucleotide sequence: TGCAGCGTTGAGAGGGTGGGGAAAGAGACCCAGTACTTC.